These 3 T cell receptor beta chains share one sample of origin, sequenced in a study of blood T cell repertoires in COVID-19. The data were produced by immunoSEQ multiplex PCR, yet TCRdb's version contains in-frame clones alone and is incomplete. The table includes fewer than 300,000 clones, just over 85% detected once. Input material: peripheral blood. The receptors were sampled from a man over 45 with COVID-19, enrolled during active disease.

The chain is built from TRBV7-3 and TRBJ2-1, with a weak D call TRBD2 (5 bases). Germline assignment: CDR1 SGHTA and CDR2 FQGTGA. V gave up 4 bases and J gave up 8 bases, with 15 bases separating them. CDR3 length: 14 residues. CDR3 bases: TGTGCCAGCAGCTGGACCAATACCGGGGATGAGCAGTTCTTC. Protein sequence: CASSWTNTGDEQFF.

The CDR3 sequence is CASKISGTDTQYF. CDR3 bases: TGTGCCAGCAAAATTAGCGGCACAGATACGCAGTATTTT. V and J are TRBV19 and TRBJ2-3, with D possibly matching TRBD2 (5 bases). CDR3 length: 13 amino acids. V lost 9 bases and J lost 1, with 11 bases in between. From germline, CDR1 is LNHDA and CDR2 SQIVND (reference sequence).

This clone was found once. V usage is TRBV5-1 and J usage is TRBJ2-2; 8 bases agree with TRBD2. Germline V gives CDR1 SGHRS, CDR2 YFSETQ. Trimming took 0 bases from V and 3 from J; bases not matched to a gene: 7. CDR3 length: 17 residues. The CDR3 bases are TGCGCCAGCAGCTTGGCCAGCGGGAGTGTTTACACCGGGGAGCTGTTTTTT. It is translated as CASSLASGSVYTGELFF.